Following are 28 T cell receptor beta chains from one sample sequenced in a study of T cell repertoires in cytomegalovirus infection. From the reads, TCRdb called clonotypes with MiXCR, one entry per CDR3 protein. Altogether hundreds of thousands of distinct CDR3 sequences are present, 20% to 25% being singletons, with the ten largest covering 6.5% to 10%. What was sequenced was CD8+ T cells from PBMCs. These receptors were taken from a human donor in good health (CMV status not recorded). Some clones in this sample may be carry-over from other donors' samples.

V and J are TRBV19 and TRBJ1-1; 7 bases fit TRBD1. The V and J ends lost 7 bases and 6 bases, in that order; junction bases with no gene match: 11. This CDR3 region has 14 residues. CDR1 is LNHDA and CDR2 is SQIVND in the germline V gene (reference sequence). The CDR3 sequence is CASITETGHPEAFF. The CDR3 DNA sequence: TGTGCCAGTATCACTGAGACAGGGCATCCTGAAGCTTTCTTT.

V and J are TRBV10-3 and TRBJ2-2, with unresolved D. V gave up 7 bases and J gave up 7 bases, with 10 bases separating them. Germline assignment: CDR1 ENHRY and CDR2 SYGVKD. The CDR3 totals 12 residues. CDR3 protein: CAITERIGELFF. The CDR3 DNA reads as TGTGCCATCACGGAAAGGATCGGGGAGCTGTTTTTT.

Details on this clonotype: One end of the junction does not line up with germline, which may come from a read error. This sequence joins TRBV20-1 and TRBJ2-6; 8 nucleotides line up with TRBD1. Germline CDR1 and CDR2: DFQATT and SNEGSKA (reference sequence). The CDR3 totals 19 residues. CDR3 sequence reads: CSARSRQGQVDSGANVPTF. The CDR3 region has the DNA TGCAGTGCTAGATCTCGACAGGGACAGGTTGACTCTGGGGCCAACGTCCCGACTTTC.

The V gene is TRBV7-6, the J gene TRBJ1-5; TRBD1 matches 10 bases. Germline-derived CDR1 and CDR2 are SGHVS and FNYEAQ. V was pared by 0 bases and J by 5 bases, with 7 bases of the junction left unmatched. CDR3 length: 17 amino acids. Written as DNA, the CDR3 is TGTGCCAGCAGCTTAGCCCTCGGACAGGGGGGATATCAGCCCCAGCATTTT. The encoded protein is CASSLALGQGGYQPQHF.

This chain joins TRBV28 and TRBJ1-4; 7 bases align to TRBD1. The CDR3 covers 14 residues. The germline V gene encodes CDR1 MDHEN and CDR2 SYDVKM. Trimming took 8 bases from V and 5 from J; bases not matched to a gene: 8. The CDR3 DNA is TGTGCCAGCCGTCGGAACAGGGGCAATGAAAAACTGTTTTTT. Its translation is CASRRNRGNEKLFF. Together with reference TRBV28 and TRBJ1-4, the CDR3 gives the full variable domain: DVKVTQSSRYLVKRTGEKVFLECVQDMDHENMFWYRQDPGLGLRLIYFSYDVKMKEKGDIPEGYSVSREKKERFSLILESASTNQTSMYLCASRRNRGNEKLFFGSGTQLSVL.

This clonotype was seen more than once but under ten times. CDR3 amino acids: CASSEVSGANVLTF. The CDR3 region has the DNA TGTGCCAGCAGTGAAGTCTCTGGGGCCAACGTCCTGACTTTC. V and J are TRBV6-1 and TRBJ2-6, with unresolved D. CDR3 length: 14 residues. CDR1 is MNHNS and CDR2 is SASEGT in the germline V gene. Trimming took off 1 base at V and 0 bases at J, with 1 base between the two ends.

This clonotype was picked up a small number of times. The rearrangement joins TRBV20-1 to TRBJ2-1, with D possibly being TRBD2 (5 bases). Germline CDR1 reads DFQATT; CDR2 reads SNEGSKA (reference sequence). Trimming pared 1 base from V and 10 bases from J, leaving 11 bases between. The CDR3 spans 12 residues. CDR3 loop: CSARGVSVEQFF. DNA of the CDR3: TGCAGTGCTAGAGGGGTTAGCGTCGAGCAGTTCTTC.

This clonotype was detected many times. The rearrangement uses TRBV7-9 and TRBJ1-5; no definite D call. This CDR3 contains 15 residues. From germline, CDR1 is SEHNR and CDR2 FQNEAQ (reference sequence). The ends were cut back, 4 bases at V and 2 bases at J, with 12 bases in the middle. CDR3 sequence (DNA): TGTGCCAGCAGCTCGGCCGGGTTCGGCAATCAGCCCCAGCATTTT. It specifies CASSSAGFGNQPQHF. The full variable domain, in which reference TRBV7-9 and TRBJ1-5 provide the parts outside the CDR3, is DTGVSQNPRHKITKRGQNVTFRCDPISEHNRLYWYRQTLGQGPEFLTYFQNEAQLEKSRLLSDRFSAERPKGSFSTLEIQRTEQGDSAMYLCASSSAGFGNQPQHFGDGTRLSIL.

This clonotype came up a few times. The chain has TRBV7-2 and TRBJ1-1; 8 bases match TRBD1. CDR1 is SGHTA, CDR2 FQGNSA, per germline. CDR3 length: 16 amino acids. The J segment lost 4 bases and the V segment lost 5 bases, leaving 12 bases of the junction unmatched. The CDR3 bases are TGTGCCAGCAGCCCCCGTGGGGACAGGCGGGGCACTGAAGCTTTCTTT. It translates to CASSPRGDRRGTEAFF.

This CDR3 is CASSSGLAGETSTDTQYF. As DNA, the CDR3 is TGTGCCAGCAGCTCGGGACTAGCGGGGGAGACTAGCACAGATACGCAGTATTTT. The chain has TRBV7-6 and TRBJ2-3; 14 bases map to TRBD2. Germline V gene lookup returns CDR1 SGHVS and CDR2 FNYEAQ. The V gene end was trimmed by 4 bases and the J gene end by 0 bases; junction bases not matched to a gene: 6. The CDR3 length is 18 residues.

The CDR3 DNA is TGTGCCAGCAGCTTAGGCCCTTCATGGAACACTGAAGCTTTCTTT. Residues: CASSLGPSWNTEAFF. The V gene is TRBV13, the J gene TRBJ1-1; D is unresolved. Trimming shortened V by 0 bases and J by 1 base, and 9 bases separated the two germline ends. CDR3 length: 15 residues. Germline V gene lookup returns CDR1 PRHDT and CDR2 FYEKMQ (reference sequence).

This rearrangement joins TRBV5-5 to TRBJ2-1; unclear D gene. The germline gives CDR1 SGHKS, CDR2 YYEKEE (reference sequence). This CDR3 is built from 15 residues. V lost 2 bases to trimming and J lost 0 bases, with 9 bases between them. In nucleotides, the CDR3 is TGTGCCAGCAGCTTACGACATAGCTCCTACAATGAGCAGTTCTTC. Its translation is CASSLRHSSYNEQFF.

This clonotype has at least ten counts. The V call is TRBV7-6, the J call TRBJ2-7, with a weak D call TRBD1 (7 bases). Germline CDR1 reads SGHVS; CDR2 reads FNYEAQ. The CDR3 has 17 amino acids. V shed 5 bases and J shed 7 bases, with 27 bases lying between them. For the CDR3, the DNA is TGTGCCAGCAGCCAAGTTTGGGGGGACAGTCCCCTAGGGGAGCAGTACTTC. It encodes CASSQVWGDSPLGEQYF. Full variable domain (rest looked up from reference TRBV7-6 and TRBJ2-7): GAGVSQSPRYKVTKRGQDVALRCDPISGHVSLYWYRQALGQGPEFLTYFNYEAQQDKSGLPNDRFSAERPEGSISTLTIQRTEQRDSAMYRCASSQVWGDSPLGEQYFGPGTRLTVT.

The genes are TRBV7-2 and TRBJ2-3; either TRBD1 or TRBD2 may supply D (5 bases each). The length of the CDR3 is 17 residues. Trimming removed 7 bases from V and 6 bases from J, with 26 bases in between. In germline, CDR1 is SGHTA, CDR2 FQGNSA. The CDR3 nucleotides are TGTGCCAGCACCCCTCTGAATACGGGGCCGGGCTGGGATACGCAGTATTTT. Residues: CASTPLNTGPGWDTQYF. The full variable domain, in which reference TRBV7-2 and TRBJ2-3 provide the parts outside the CDR3, is GAGVSQSPSNKVTEKGKDVELRCDPISGHTALYWYRQSLGQGLEFLIYFQGNSAPDKSGLPSDRFSAERTGGSVSTLTIQRTQQEDSAVYLCASTPLNTGPGWDTQYFGPGTRLTVL.

The J gene is TRBJ2-1, the V gene TRBV24-1; 7 bases line up with TRBD1. The length of the CDR3 is 13 residues. V trimming: 9 bases; J trimming: 3 bases; junction bases outside the gene matches: 4. From germline, CDR1 is KGHDR and CDR2 SFDVKD. The CDR3 sequence: CATGTENYNEQFF. CDR3 coding DNA: TGTGCCACCGGGACAGAAAACTACAATGAGCAGTTCTTC.

This clonotype was detected many times. The chain couples TRBV7-2 to TRBJ2-3, with 7 bases matching TRBD2. CDR1 SGHTA and CDR2 FQGNSA come from the germline V gene. V shed 4 bases, J shed 4 bases, and the junction held 5 bases outside the gene matches. There are 14 residues in the CDR3. The CDR3, as DNA: TGTGCCAGCAGCTCCTGGGGAGGGCCAGATACGCAGTATTTT. It is translated as CASSSWGGPDTQYF.

V usage is TRBV6-2 or TRBV6-3 and J usage is TRBJ2-3, with a weak D call TRBD2 (6 bases). Germline CDR1 reads MNHEY; CDR2 reads SVGEGT. The V end was cut by 4 bases, the J end by 4 bases, with 18 bases between. The CDR3 totals 16 residues. The CDR3 region has the DNA TGTGCCAGCAGTTTACGAGCGGAGGGGTTCCCAGATACGCAGTATTTT. It specifies CASSLRAEGFPDTQYF.

The V call is TRBV7-9, the J call TRBJ2-7; D is unresolved. Trimming left V 5 bases short and J 0 bases short, with 11 bases between. This CDR3 comprises 14 residues. Germline V gene data show CDR1 as SEHNR and CDR2 as FQNEAQ (reference sequence). The CDR3 sequence: CASSESATSYEQYF. The CDR3 DNA is TGTGCCAGCAGCGAGTCCGCCACCTCCTACGAGCAGTACTTC.

The V and J genes are TRBV7-9 and TRBJ1-5; TRBD1 aligns across 11 bases. Germline V gene data show CDR1 as SEHNR and CDR2 as FQNEAQ (reference sequence). Trimming cost V 1 base and J 7 bases; bases outside gene matches: 18. The CDR3 sequence is 20 residues long. The CDR3 DNA reads as TGTGCCAGCAGCTTAGGGACAGGGGGCTCAAAGTTAGCCCAAATCCAGCCCCAGCATTTT. Translation: CASSLGTGGSKLAQIQPQHF. The variable domain in full, with the rest retrieved from reference TRBV7-9 and TRBJ1-5, is DTGVSQNPRHKITKRGQNVTFRCDPISEHNRLYWYRQTLGQGPEFLTYFQNEAQLEKSRLLSDRFSAERPKGSFSTLEIQRTEQGDSAMYLCASSLGTGGSKLAQIQPQHFGDGTRLSIL.

This chain connects TRBV7-2 to TRBJ2-5; 7 nucleotides line up with TRBD2. From germline, CDR1 is SGHTA and CDR2 FQGNSA. V lost 4 bases, J lost 2 bases, and 7 bases stayed unmatched. The CDR3 has 15 amino acids. CDR3 in DNA: TGTGCCAGCAGCTGGGGGGGGAGGTTACAAGAGACCCAGTACTTC. It yields the protein CASSWGGRLQETQYF.

This clonotype has only a few counts. The chain employs TRBV20-1 and TRBJ1-1; no firm D call. Deletions cut 6 bases from V and 3 bases from J, with 23 bases between. The germline V gene encodes CDR1 DFQATT and CDR2 SNEGSKA (reference sequence). This CDR3 has 16 residues. The CDR3 here is CSAYRVLLGKDTEAFF. In DNA, the CDR3 is TGCAGTGCCTATCGGGTCCTCTTAGGGAAGGACACTGAAGCTTTCTTT.

The rearrangement uses TRBV27 and TRBJ2-5; the D call may be TRBD1 or TRBD2 (5 bases each). The CDR3 contains 15 residues. V was cut by 2 bases and J by 5 bases, with 15 bases left in between. Germline V lookup: CDR1 MNHEY, CDR2 SMNVEV (reference sequence). CDR3 loop: CASSLGDQPGETQYF. Here the CDR3 DNA reads TGTGCCAGCAGTTTAGGGGACCAACCCGGGGAGACCCAGTACTTC.

V gene TRBV24-1 combines with J gene TRBJ2-1; 10 positions match TRBD1. The V gene end was trimmed by 3 bases and the J gene end by 7 bases; junction bases not matched to a gene: 8. Germline V gene data show CDR1 as KGHDR and CDR2 as SFDVKD. This CDR3 is built from 16 residues. CDR3 in amino acids: CATSDRQGAAFNEQFF. CDR3 in DNA: TGTGCCACCAGTGATCGACAGGGGGCAGCGTTTAATGAGCAGTTCTTC.

As concerns this clonotype: This sequence may be a read error, since a much larger clone differs from it by one base. The V and J genes are TRBV12-3 or TRBV12-4 and TRBJ1-1; TRBD1 is a possible D gene (6 bases). The CDR3 sequence is 13 residues long. CDR3 sequence reads: CASRHTGYTETFF. The CDR3 nucleotides are TGTGCCAGCAGGCATACAGGGTACACTGAAACTTTCTTT.

The CDR3 region has the DNA TGTGCCACCAGTGATTGGGGGGTCCCCGGGGAGCTGTTTTTT. This codes for CATSDWGVPGELFF. The gene calls are TRBV24-1 and TRBJ2-2, with D tentatively TRBD2 (6 bases). The CDR3 runs 14 residues. Trimming stripped 2 bases from V and 6 bases from J, with 9 bases between. Germline loops: CDR1 KGHDR, CDR2 SFDVKD.

The genes are TRBV20-1 and TRBJ1-4; TRBD1 matches 7 bases. CDR3 length: 13 amino acids. The germline V gene encodes CDR1 DFQATT and CDR2 SNEGSKA (reference sequence). J was trimmed by 5 bases and V by 5 bases; bases with no gene match: 5. CDR3 nucleotide sequence: TGCAGTGCTTGGGGACAGTGGAATGAAAAACTGTTTTTT. Its protein product is CSAWGQWNEKLFF.

This clonotype was counted a few times. V gene TRBV6-5 combines with J gene TRBJ2-5; 10 bases map to TRBD2. The germline V gene encodes CDR1 MNHEY and CDR2 SVGAGI. The CDR3 length is 16 residues. V was pared by 4 bases and J by 5 bases, with 10 bases of the junction left unmatched. The CDR3 loop reads CASSFASGGGLETQYF. The CDR3 bases are TGTGCCAGCAGTTTCGCCAGCGGGGGGGGTTTGGAGACCCAGTACTTC.

This clonotype was counted ten times or more. The chain carries TRBV7-6 and TRBJ1-3; no clear D. The CDR3 spans 15 residues. V was trimmed by 4 bases and J by 2 bases, leaving 12 bases between them. Germline V gene data show CDR1 as SGHVS and CDR2 as FNYEAQ. CDR3 bases: TGTGCCAGCAGCTGGGGAGGTGATGCTGGAAACACCATATATTTT. Amino acids: CASSWGGDAGNTIYF.